The 22 T cell receptor beta chains reported below all come from one sample, sequenced in a study of blood T cell repertoires in COVID-19. The assay was immunoSEQ multiplex PCR, and TCRdb's table has in-frame clones only and misses some. The sample holds 80,000 to 100,000 clones, roughly 88% seen once. Sample: peripheral blood. These receptor sequences come from a human donor with active COVID-19. The donor label of this sample is uncertain.

This chain connects TRBV6-5 to TRBJ2-2, with TRBD1 matching over 7 bases. This CDR3 region has 14 residues. Germline-derived CDR1 and CDR2 are MNHEY and SVGAGI. Trimming at V came to 8 bases and at J to 6 bases, leaving 9 bases not matched to a gene. The CDR3 DNA reads as TGTGCCAGCCTCAACAGGGGAATAGCCGGGGAGCTGTTTTTT. Its translation is CASLNRGIAGELFF.

The CDR3: CASSRGYYGYTF. As DNA, the CDR3 is TGTGCCAGCAGCAGGGGATACTATGGCTACACCTTC. The V gene is TRBV6-5, the J gene TRBJ1-2; D perhaps matches TRBD1 (6 bases). The CDR3 consists of 12 residues. CDR1 is MNHEY, CDR2 SVGAGI, per germline. V lost 6 bases and J 3 bases, leaving 8 bases between the germline ends.

The chain joins TRBV19 to TRBJ1-1, with a possible D match to TRBD1 (6 bases). The length of the CDR3 is 14 residues. V gave up 2 bases and J gave up 2 bases, with 9 bases separating them. Germline assignment: CDR1 LNHDA and CDR2 SQIVND (reference sequence). This chain's CDR3 is CASSISRGNTEAFF. The CDR3 coding sequence is TGTGCCAGTAGTATAAGCAGGGGTAACACTGAAGCTTTCTTT. The variable domain in full, completed from reference TRBV19 and TRBJ1-1, reads DGGITQSPKYLFRKEGQNVTLSCEQNLNHDAMYWYRQDPGQGLRLIYYSQIVNDFQKGDIAEGYSVSREKKESFPLTVTSAQKNPTAFYLCASSISRGNTEAFFGQGTRLTVV.

The chain uses TRBV5-4 and TRBJ2-7; D remains unclear. This CDR3 spans 13 amino acids. Germline V gene data show CDR1 as SGHNT and CDR2 as YYREEE (reference sequence). The ends were cut back, 0 bases at V and 1 base at J, with 5 bases in the middle. CDR3 region: CASSLATSYEQYF. CDR3 nucleotides: TGTGCCAGCAGCTTGGCAACATCCTACGAGCAGTACTTC.

This chain uses TRBV24-1 with TRBJ1-5, with TRBD1 matching 8 bases. Per germline, CDR1 KGHDR and CDR2 SFDVKD. V was pared by 4 bases and J by 0 bases, with 4 bases of the junction left unmatched. This CDR3 comprises 16 residues. The CDR3: CATSDNGQGSNQPQHF. CDR3 bases: TGTGCCACCAGTGACAACGGACAGGGTAGCAATCAGCCCCAGCATTTT.

The chain links TRBV4-3 to TRBJ2-2; 8 nucleotides match TRBD2. CDR3 length: 17 amino acids. Trimming took 1 base from V and 0 from J; bases not matched to a gene: 4. Germline CDR1 LGHNA, CDR2 YSLEER. In DNA form, the CDR3 reads TGCGCCAGCAGCCAAGCACATAGCGGGGCGAACACCGGGGAGCTGTTTTTT. It is translated as CASSQAHSGANTGELFF.

The V call is TRBV4-3, the J call TRBJ2-3; D possibly corresponds to TRBD1 (6 bases). Germline loops: CDR1 LGHNA, CDR2 YSLEER. CDR3 size: 15 residues. V lost 4 bases to trimming and J lost 5 bases, with 16 bases between them. CDR3 nucleotide sequence: TGCGCCAGCAGCCTAACAGGGCATGGAAGAGATACGCAGTATTTT. Its protein is CASSLTGHGRDTQYF.

This sequence joins TRBV6-2 or TRBV6-3 and TRBJ1-5; 8 bases map to TRBD1. CDR3 length: 15 amino acids. The trim removed 4 bases at V and 0 bases at J, leaving 2 bases unmatched. Germline CDR1 MNHEY, CDR2 SVGEGT. The CDR3 sequence is CASSLDRVSNQPQHF. The CDR3 nucleotides read TGTGCCAGCAGTTTGGACAGGGTTAGCAATCAGCCCCAGCATTTT.

This clone has a single count. The V gene is TRBV7-4, the J gene TRBJ1-5; a possible D gene is TRBD1 (5 bases). V was shortened by 1 base and J by 1 base, with 11 bases between the two germline ends. The length of the CDR3 is 16 residues. Germline V gives CDR1 SGHVT, CDR2 SQSDAQ. The chain's CDR3 is CASSLVATASNQPQHF. The CDR3 DNA follows: TGTGCCAGCAGCTTAGTTGCGACAGCGAGCAATCAGCCCCAGCATTTT. Drawing the rest from reference TRBV7-4 and TRBJ1-5, the complete variable domain is GAGVSQSPRYKVAKRGRDVALRCDSISGHVTLYWYRQTLGQGSEVLTYSQSDAQRDKSGRPSGRFSAERPERSVSTLKIQRTEQGDSAVYLCASSLVATASNQPQHFGDGTRLSIL.

The chain couples TRBV6-2 or TRBV6-3 to TRBJ1-4, with unresolved D. Trimming removed 7 bases at V and 6 bases at J, with 12 bases between. Per germline, CDR1 MNHEY and CDR2 SVGEGT. The CDR3 is 13 residues long. CDR3 region: CASNPAADEKLFF. CDR3 bases: TGTGCCAGCAACCCGGCCGCGGATGAAAAACTGTTTTTT.

The V and J genes are TRBV6-2 or TRBV6-3 and TRBJ1-1; TRBD1 matches at 7 bases. The CDR3 extends over 16 amino acids. Germline V CDR1 and CDR2: MNHEY, SVGEGT. V gave up 3 bases and J gave up 1 base; unmatched junction bases: 8. CDR3: CASSYLKGATNTEAFF. The CDR3 coding sequence is TGTGCCAGCAGTTATTTGAAGGGGGCGACGAACACTGAAGCTTTCTTT.

The V call is TRBV28, the J call TRBJ2-3, with 7 bases aligning to TRBD1. V lost 3 bases and J lost 5; bases outside the gene matches: 14. The CDR3 is 17 residues long. Germline V gene sequence: CDR1 MDHEN, CDR2 SYDVKM. Written as DNA, the CDR3 is TGTGCCAGCAGTTTTCAACGAGGACAGGTCGTGAAAGATACGCAGTATTTT. Translated, it gives CASSFQRGQVVKDTQYF.

The chain uses TRBV19 and TRBJ1-1; D not resolved. Germline CDR1 is LNHDA and CDR2 is SQIVND (reference sequence). This CDR3 spans 18 amino acids. V was trimmed by 6 bases and J by 0 bases, leaving 23 bases between them. The CDR3 region has the DNA TGTGCCAGTAGCCCTAAAATGGCGGATTTTTTGATGAACACTGAAGCTTTCTTT. Protein product: CASSPKMADFLMNTEAFF.

This chain links TRBV21-1 with TRBJ2-7; the table's D call, TRBD1, was not checked against the DNA. TRBV21-1 is a pseudogene segment. This CDR3 region has 19 residues. CDR3 sequence: CASSKVGIYRDRVFYEQYF. The CDR3, as DNA: TGTGCCAGCAGCAAAGTCGGGATCTATCGGGACAGGGTTTTTTACGAGCAGTACTTC.

The chain links TRBV18 to TRBJ1-1; D may be TRBD1 (5 bases). Trimming pared 3 bases from V and 1 base from J, leaving 12 bases between. CDR3 length: 15 residues. From germline, CDR1 is KGHSH and CDR2 LQKENI. CDR3 amino acids: CASSPKQARNTEAFF. The CDR3 DNA reads as TGTGCCAGCTCACCCAAACAGGCGAGGAACACTGAAGCTTTCTTT.

This chain links TRBV5-8 with TRBJ2-7, with 9 bases fitting TRBD1. This CDR3 is 15 amino acids long. V lost 0 bases to trimming and J lost 3 bases; unmatched junction nucleotides: 4. The germline CDR1 and CDR2 sequences are SGHTS and YDEGEE. The CDR3 is CASSLGGTGIYEQYF. The CDR3 bases are TGTGCCAGCAGCTTGGGTGGGACAGGGATCTACGAGCAGTACTTC.

The genes are TRBV7-9 and TRBJ1-6, with D perhaps TRBD1 (6 bases). Trimming stripped 0 bases from V and 0 bases from J, with 9 bases between. CDR1 is SEHNR and CDR2 is FQNEAQ in the germline V gene (reference sequence). The CDR3 is 17 residues long. CDR3 in DNA: TGTGCCAGCAGCTTAGCCTCCAGGGGCTCCTATAATTCACCCCTCCACTTT. It specifies CASSLASRGSYNSPLHF. Complete variable domain (other parts from reference TRBV7-9 and TRBJ1-6): DTGVSQNPRHKITKRGQNVTFRCDPISEHNRLYWYRQTLGQGPEFLTYFQNEAQLEKSRLLSDRFSAERPKGSFSTLEIQRTEQGDSAMYLCASSLASRGSYNSPLHFGNGTRLTVT.

The chain combines TRBV5-1 with TRBJ2-2, with 8 nucleotides matching TRBD1. The germline CDR1 and CDR2 sequences are SGHRS and YFSETQ. This CDR3 is built from 18 residues. The ends lost 0 bases at V and 4 bases at J; junction bases unmatched: 11. The CDR3 bases are TGCGCCAGCAGCTTGGTACTAAGCCCTCAGGGGGCCACCGGGGAGCTGTTTTTT. This codes for CASSLVLSPQGATGELFF. Drawing the rest from reference TRBV5-1 and TRBJ2-2, the complete variable domain is KAGVTQTPRYLIKTRGQQVTLSCSPISGHRSVSWYQQTPGQGLQFLFEYFSETQRNKGNFPGRFSGRQFSNSRSEMNVSTLELGDSALYLCASSLVLSPQGATGELFFGEGSRLTVL.

The genes are TRBV27 and TRBJ1-6; 7 positions match TRBD1. CDR1 is MNHEY, CDR2 SMNVEV, per germline (reference sequence). This CDR3 is built from 14 residues. Trimming removed 6 bases from V and 7 bases from J; junction bases left unmatched: 6. The CDR3 region is CASRIGTDNSPLHF. The DNA of the CDR3 is TGTGCCAGCAGAATCGGGACAGACAATTCACCCCTCCACTTT.

V and J are TRBV19 and TRBJ1-1; 10 bases are a match to TRBD1. The V gene's germline CDR1 is LNHDA and CDR2 SQIVND (reference sequence). The CDR3 has 12 amino acids. J was trimmed by 10 bases and V by 1 base; bases with no gene match: 0. CDR3 coding DNA: TGTGCCAGTAGTATAGGGACAGGGGGAGCTTTCTTT. Translating it yields CASSIGTGGAFF.

V and J are TRBV28 and TRBJ1-2, with a possible D match to TRBD1 (5 bases). Deletions cut 5 bases from V and 0 bases from J, with 19 bases between. Looked up from germline, CDR1 is MDHEN and CDR2 is SYDVKM. The CDR3 has 17 amino acids. This CDR3 reads CASSLPGTEGSNYGYTF. CDR3 sequence (DNA): TGTGCCAGCAGTCTTCCCGGGACTGAGGGCTCTAACTATGGCTACACCTTC.

The chain's CDR3 is CASSTPLGDISNQPQHF. In nucleotides, the CDR3 is TGTGCCAGTAGTACCCCACTCGGCGACATTAGCAATCAGCCCCAGCATTTT. This chain links TRBV19 with TRBJ1-5; D unclear. Germline V gene sequence: CDR1 LNHDA, CDR2 SQIVND (reference sequence). V gave up 4 bases and J gave up 0 bases, with 16 bases separating them. CDR3 length equals 17 residues.